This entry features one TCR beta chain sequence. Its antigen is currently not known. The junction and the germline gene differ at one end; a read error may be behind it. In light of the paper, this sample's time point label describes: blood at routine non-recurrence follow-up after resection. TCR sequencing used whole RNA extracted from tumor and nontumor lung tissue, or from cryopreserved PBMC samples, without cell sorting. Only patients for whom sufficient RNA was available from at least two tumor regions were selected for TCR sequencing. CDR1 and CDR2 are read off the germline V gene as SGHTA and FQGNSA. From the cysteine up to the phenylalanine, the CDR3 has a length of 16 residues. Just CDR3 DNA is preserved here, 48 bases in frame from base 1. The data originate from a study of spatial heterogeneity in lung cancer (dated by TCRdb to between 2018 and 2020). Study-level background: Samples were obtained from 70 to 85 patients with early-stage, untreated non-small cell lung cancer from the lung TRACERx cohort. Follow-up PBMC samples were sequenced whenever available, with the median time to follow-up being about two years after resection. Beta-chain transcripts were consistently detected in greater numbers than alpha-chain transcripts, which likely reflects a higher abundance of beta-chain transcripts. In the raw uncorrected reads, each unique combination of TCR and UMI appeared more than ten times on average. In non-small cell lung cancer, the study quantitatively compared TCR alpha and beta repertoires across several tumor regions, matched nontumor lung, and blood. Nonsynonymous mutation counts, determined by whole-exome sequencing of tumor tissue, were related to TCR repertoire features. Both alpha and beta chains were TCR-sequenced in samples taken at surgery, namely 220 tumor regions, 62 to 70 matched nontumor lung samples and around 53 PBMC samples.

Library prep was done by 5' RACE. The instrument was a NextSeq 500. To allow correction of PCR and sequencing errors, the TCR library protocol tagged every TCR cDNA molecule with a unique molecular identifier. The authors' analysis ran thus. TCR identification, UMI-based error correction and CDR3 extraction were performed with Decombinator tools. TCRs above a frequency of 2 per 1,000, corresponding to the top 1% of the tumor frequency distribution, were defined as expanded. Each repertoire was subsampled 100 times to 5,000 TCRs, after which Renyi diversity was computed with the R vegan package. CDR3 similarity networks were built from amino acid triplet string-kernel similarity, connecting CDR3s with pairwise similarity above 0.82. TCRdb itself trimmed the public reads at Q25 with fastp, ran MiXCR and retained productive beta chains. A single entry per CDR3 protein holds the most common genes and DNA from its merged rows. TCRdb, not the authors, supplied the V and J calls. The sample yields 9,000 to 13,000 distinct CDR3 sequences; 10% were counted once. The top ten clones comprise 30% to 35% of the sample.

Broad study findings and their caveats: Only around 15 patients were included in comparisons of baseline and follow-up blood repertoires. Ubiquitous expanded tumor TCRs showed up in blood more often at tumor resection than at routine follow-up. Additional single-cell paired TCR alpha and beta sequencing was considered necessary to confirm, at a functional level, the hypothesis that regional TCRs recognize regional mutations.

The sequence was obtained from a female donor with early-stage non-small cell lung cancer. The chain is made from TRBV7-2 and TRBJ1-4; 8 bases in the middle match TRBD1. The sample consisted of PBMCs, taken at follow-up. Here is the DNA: TGTGCCAGCAGCTTTGGACAGGGAAGGACTAATGAAAATCTGTTTTTT. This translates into CASSFGQGRTNENLFF.